The clone carrying this TCR beta chain was detected a few times. Its antigen remains unidentified. CDR1 and CDR2 from the germline V gene are SGHRS and YFSETQ. The CDR3 length is 14 residues. V dropped 3 bases and J dropped 4; count of bases not matched to a gene: 4. This specimen comes from a study of identical twins. With template switching, a universal primer site was added, and the cDNA carried unique molecular identifiers. Each CDR3 protein is one row after TCRdb ran MiXCR on the 5' RACE reads. Of some 1,600,000 distinct CDR3 sequences listed, around 33% are singletons. Study-wide findings and caveats: Beta clonotypes that were abundant in cord blood contained fewer insertions, a pattern absent from memory repertoires. Conclusions leaned on cross-sectional statistical analysis and did not track the same donors over time.

Every donor was a healthy Caucasian. The sample taken for sequencing was cord blood. The clonotype was recovered from a newborn girl in good health. The genes are TRBV5-1 and TRBJ2-1, with 7 nucleotides matching TRBD2. CDR3 nucleotides: TGCGCCAGCAGCTGGACTAGGAGTTACAATGAGCAGTTCTTC. Translated, it gives CASSWTRSYNEQFF.